Each of the 22 T cell receptor beta chains below was sequenced from the same sample in a study of regulatory T cells in long-lasting Graves disease. Time point here: persistent/refractory GD, antithyroid drugs over 5 years with positive TRAb. PBMC RNA served as the TCR library source. Arm-PCR with iRepertoire HTBI primers amplified the CDR3 regions for these TCR beta libraries. MiXCR was run by TCRdb on the multiplex PCR reads, yielding one entry per CDR3 protein. The sample shows 390,000 or so distinct CDR3 sequences, roughly 24% of them seen only once. This sample comprised peripheral blood mononuclear cells (PBMCs), obtained when the disease was refractory, from a patient treated with antithyroid drugs. The receptors come from a woman aged 40 to 50 with Graves disease.

This rearrangement joins TRBV7-2 to TRBJ2-6, with TRBD2 identical over 13 bases. V gave up 5 bases and J gave up 2 bases; unmatched junction bases: 6. Germline CDR1 is SGHTA and CDR2 is FQGNSA. This CDR3 has 18 amino acids. The CDR3, as DNA: TGTGCCAGCAGCCGCCGGACTAGCGGGAGTACTGGGGCCAACGTCCTGACTTTC. It translates to CASSRRTSGSTGANVLTF.

The genes are TRBV7-9 and TRBJ2-1; 7 positions match TRBD2. CDR3 length equals 14 residues. Germline CDR1 and CDR2: SEHNR and FQNEAQ (reference sequence). V lost 7 bases and J lost 6; bases outside the gene matches: 9. CDR3 loop: CASTRLAGRNEQFF. The CDR3 nucleotides read TGTGCCAGCACCCGACTAGCAGGGCGCAATGAGCAGTTCTTC.

This clonotype appeared many times. The chain uses TRBV2 and TRBJ2-6; the D is unclear. CDR1 is SNHLY, CDR2 FYNNEI, per germline. Trimming removed 5 bases from V and 1 base from J, with 9 bases in between. The CDR3 spans 15 residues. CDR3 protein: CASSILSSGANVLTF. The CDR3 DNA sequence: TGTGCCAGCAGTATTTTAAGTTCTGGGGCCAACGTCCTGACTTTC.

The gene calls are TRBV11-2 and TRBJ2-7, with 8 bases aligning to TRBD2. The CDR3 is made up of 15 amino acids. Per the germline V gene, CDR1 is SGHAT and CDR2 is FQNNGV. Trimming took 1 base from V and 2 from J; bases not matched to a gene: 4. CDR3 nucleotides: TGTGCCAGCAGCTTAGGTAATAGCGGGGCCTACGAGCAGTACTTC. Its translation: CASSLGNSGAYEQYF.

In its sample, this clonotype was seen a few times. The rearrangement links TRBV5-5 to TRBJ1-2; perhaps TRBD1 as D (5 bases). The CDR3 loop spans 15 amino acids. Germline CDR1 and CDR2: SGHKS and YYEKEE (reference sequence). Trimming took 4 bases from V and 0 from J, leaving 13 bases between them. The CDR3 is CASSPWDGTNYGYTF. Here the CDR3 DNA reads TGTGCCAGCAGCCCATGGGACGGAACTAACTATGGCTACACCTTC.

V is TRBV28 and J is TRBJ1-4; 8 bases match TRBD1. J lost 4 bases, V lost 5 bases, and 9 bases had no gene match. Looked up from germline, CDR1 is MDHEN and CDR2 is SYDVKM. This CDR3 has 16 residues. The CDR3 nucleotides read TGTGCCAGCAGTGTGACAGGGGAGAGGGATAATGAAAAACTGTTTTTT. Translating it yields CASSVTGERDNEKLFF. The variable domain in full, with the rest retrieved from reference TRBV28 and TRBJ1-4, is DVKVTQSSRYLVKRTGEKVFLECVQDMDHENMFWYRQDPGLGLRLIYFSYDVKMKEKGDIPEGYSVSREKKERFSLILESASTNQTSMYLCASSVTGERDNEKLFFGSGTQLSVL.

This clonotype was seen repeatedly, ten times or more. The V gene is TRBV5-5, the J gene TRBJ2-5, with D maybe TRBD1 (6 bases). With 2 bases removed from V and 5 bases from J, the gap between germline ends came to 16 bases. The V gene's germline CDR1 is SGHKS and CDR2 YYEKEE (reference sequence). The CDR3 has 15 amino acids. CDR3: CASSFSAGVQETQYF. In DNA form, the CDR3 reads TGTGCCAGCAGCTTCTCGGCAGGGGTTCAGGAGACCCAGTACTTC. The whole variable domain, filled in from reference TRBV5-5 and TRBJ2-5, reads DAGVTQSPTHLIKTRGQQVTLRCSPISGHKSVSWYQQVLGQGPQFIFQYYEKEERGRGNFPDRFSARQFPNYSSELNVNALLLGDSALYLCASSFSAGVQETQYFGPGTRLLVL.

The J gene is TRBJ1-5, the V gene TRBV27, with D possibly matching TRBD1 (5 bases). CDR1 is MNHEY and CDR2 is SMNVEV in the germline V gene (reference sequence). The V and J ends lost 7 bases and 0 bases respectively, with 13 bases between them. This CDR3 has 15 residues. The CDR3 nucleotides read TGTGCCAGCAAAAGTGGACACCTTAGCAATCAGCCCCAGCATTTT. Protein sequence: CASKSGHLSNQPQHF.

This clonotype was detected many times. The chain links TRBV10-3 to TRBJ2-5, with 7 nucleotides matching TRBD2. Germline lookup yields CDR1 ENHRY and CDR2 SYGVKD. Losses at the gene ends were 4 bases for V and 2 bases for J; bases not matched to a gene: 10. This CDR3 region has 16 residues. The CDR3 coding sequence is TGTGCCATCAGTGCGGGAGGTGTTTACGGACAAGAGACCCAGTACTTC. Translating it yields CAISAGGVYGQETQYF.

V usage is TRBV7-9 and J usage is TRBJ1-1; no reliable D call. CDR1 is SEHNR and CDR2 is FQNEAQ in the germline V gene (reference sequence). Trimming left V 4 bases short and J 1 base short, with 10 bases between. This CDR3 comprises 14 residues. The CDR3 is CASSSHAGNTEAFF. CDR3 DNA: TGTGCCAGCAGCTCACATGCGGGGAACACTGAAGCTTTCTTT.

Concerning this clonotype itself: The junction departs from germline at one end; a sequencing error may be responsible. The V call is TRBV18, the J call TRBJ1-1; TRBD1 is a possible D gene (6 bases). Germline CDR1 reads KGHSH; CDR2 reads LQKENI. This CDR3 has 15 residues. The DNA of the CDR3 is TGTGCCAGCTCACCCCGTGAGCAGGGACACCATGCGCGTCTCTTT. This sequence encodes CASSPREQGHHARLF.

This clonotype was seen repeatedly, ten times or more. The chain carries TRBV28 and TRBJ2-2; no clear D gene. Germline CDR1 is MDHEN and CDR2 is SYDVKM. V lost 5 bases and J 1 base, leaving 8 bases between the germline ends. The CDR3 has 14 amino acids. The CDR3 here is CASSAGLNTGELFF. The CDR3 DNA reads TGTGCCAGCAGTGCCGGTCTGAACACCGGGGAGCTGTTTTTT.

V is TRBV20-1 and J is TRBJ2-7, with 7 bases matching TRBD1. The CDR3 is 15 residues long. Germline V gene data show CDR1 as DFQATT and CDR2 as SNEGSKA (reference sequence). The V segment lost 4 bases and the J segment 2 bases; nucleotides outside the gene matches: 11. The CDR3 nucleotides read TGCAGTGCTATAGGAGCCGGGACAGCCACCTACGAGCAGTACTTC. Protein sequence: CSAIGAGTATYEQYF.

This sequence joins TRBV20-1 and TRBJ2-3, with 9 bases identical to TRBD2. Germline values: CDR1 DFQATT, CDR2 SNEGSKA (reference sequence). J gave up 4 bases and V 3 bases, and 11 bases lay outside the gene matches. The CDR3 sequence is 16 residues long. The CDR3 bases are TGCAGTGCTAGGGGTTTAGTCGCGGGAGGGTCAGATACGCAGTATTTT. Amino acids: CSARGLVAGGSDTQYF.

This clonotype was counted many times. The V call is TRBV2, the J call TRBJ2-7, with D perhaps TRBD1 or TRBD2 (5 bases each). The CDR3 totals 14 residues. Germline CDR1 is SNHLY and CDR2 is FYNNEI. With 5 bases removed from V and 2 bases from J, the gap between germline ends came to 13 bases. CDR3 protein: CASSHKWGPYEQYF. DNA for the CDR3: TGTGCCAGCAGTCATAAATGGGGACCCTACGAGCAGTACTTC.

This clonotype came up a few times. The V and J genes are TRBV12-3 or TRBV12-4 and TRBJ1-4; 8 nucleotides match TRBD1. Trimming at V came to 3 bases and at J to 10 bases, leaving 7 bases not matched to a gene. The length of the CDR3 is 14 residues. The CDR3 here is CASSFSGGGGKLFF. The CDR3 nucleotides are TGTGCCAGCAGTTTCTCAGGGGGCGGCGGAAAACTGTTTTTT.

This clonotype came up a few times. The conserved final phenylalanine or tryptophan is absent from the CDR3, which likely points to a read error. The limits of the CDR3 on the DNA are not certain, so only TCRdb's listed CDR3 is given. This chain uses TRBV20-1 with TRBJ2-3; the D segment call TRBD2 is taken from the table without a DNA check. The CDR3 is 15 amino acids in total, end residues counted. The germline CDR1 and CDR2 sequences are DFQATT and SNEGSKA (reference sequence). This chain's CDR3 is CSAKTGPGLAGGEVP.

The sample holds many counts of this clonotype. The CDR3 is CASSLLDSTGPQHF. For the CDR3, the DNA is TGTGCCAGCAGTCTGCTCGACAGCACTGGGCCCCAGCATTTT. The J gene is TRBJ1-5, the V gene TRBV28, with D possibly being TRBD1 (5 bases). V was shortened by 5 bases and J by 9 bases, with 17 bases between the two germline ends. The CDR3 contains 14 residues. CDR1 and CDR2 (germline): MDHEN, SYDVKM.

About this clonotype: This may be a read error, as it is one base from a much larger clone. J is TRBJ1-1 and V is TRBV19; D gene ambiguous. The germline V gene encodes CDR1 LNHDA and CDR2 SQIVND (reference sequence). The CDR3 length is 13 residues. The DNA of the CDR3 is TGTGCCAGTTATTACAGTCAGAACACTGAAGCTTCCTTT. This codes for CASYYSQNTEASF.

This clonotype was recorded at least ten times. The chain is built from TRBV28 and TRBJ1-6; D gene uncertain. V was cut by 6 bases and J by 4 bases, with 16 bases left in between. There are 16 residues in the CDR3. The germline V gene encodes CDR1 MDHEN and CDR2 SYDVKM. The CDR3 spells CASSIDPALYNSPLHF. CDR3 nucleotide sequence: TGTGCCAGCAGCATCGATCCGGCCCTGTATAATTCACCCCTCCACTTT. The whole variable domain, remainder taken from reference TRBV28 and TRBJ1-6, is DVKVTQSSRYLVKRTGEKVFLECVQDMDHENMFWYRQDPGLGLRLIYFSYDVKMKEKGDIPEGYSVSREKKERFSLILESASTNQTSMYLCASSIDPALYNSPLHFGNGTRLTVT.

This clonotype was found many times. The rearrangement uses TRBV6-5 and TRBJ2-5; 7 bases are a match to TRBD1. CDR3 length equals 15 residues. CDR1 is MNHEY and CDR2 is SVGAGI in the germline V gene. With 4 bases clipped from V and 2 bases from J, the junction kept 7 bases outside the gene matches. CDR3 loop: CASSSTGTVQETQYF. The CDR3 bases are TGTGCCAGCAGTTCAACCGGGACAGTACAAGAGACCCAGTACTTC.

The rearrangement links TRBV5-6 to TRBJ2-5; D gene ambiguous. Trimming stripped 2 bases from V and 2 bases from J, with 7 bases between. Looked up from germline, CDR1 is SGHDT and CDR2 is YYEEEE. The CDR3 runs 13 residues. In nucleotides, the CDR3 is TGTGCCAGCAGCTTCACACCACAAGAGACCCAGTACTTC. Its protein product is CASSFTPQETQYF.